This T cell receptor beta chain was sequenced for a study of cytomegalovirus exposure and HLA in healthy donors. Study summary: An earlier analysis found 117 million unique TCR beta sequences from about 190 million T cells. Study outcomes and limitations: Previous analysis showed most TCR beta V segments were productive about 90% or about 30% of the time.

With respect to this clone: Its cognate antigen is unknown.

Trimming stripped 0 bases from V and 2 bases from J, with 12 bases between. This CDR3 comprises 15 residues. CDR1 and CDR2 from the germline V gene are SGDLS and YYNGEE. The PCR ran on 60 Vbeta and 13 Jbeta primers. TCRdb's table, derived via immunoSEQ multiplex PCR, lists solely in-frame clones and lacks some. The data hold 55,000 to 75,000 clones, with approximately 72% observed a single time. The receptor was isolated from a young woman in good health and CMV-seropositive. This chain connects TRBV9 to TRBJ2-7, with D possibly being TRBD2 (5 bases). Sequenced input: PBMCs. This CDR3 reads CASSVGWETTYEQYF. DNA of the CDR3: TGTGCCAGCAGCGTAGGATGGGAGACCACCTACGAGCAGTACTTC. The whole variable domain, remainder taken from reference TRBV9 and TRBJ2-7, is DSGVTQTPKHLITATGQRVTLRCSPRSGDLSVYWYQQSLDQGLQFLIQYYNGEERAKGNILERFSAQQFPDLHSELNLSSLELGDSALYFCASSVGWETTYEQYFGPGTRLTVT.